This TCR beta chain was found in a study of CD8+ T cells in alopecia areata. Lesional scalp tissue (obtained by punch biopsy) and peripheral blood were collected from alopecia areata patients. CDR1 is MNHEY and CDR2 is SMNVEV in the germline V gene (reference sequence). This CDR3 is built from 14 residues. V was cut by 5 bases and J by 2 bases, with 10 bases left in between. Extraction of RNA preceded its reverse transcription into cDNA, which served as the sequencing template. The data were produced by immunoSEQ multiplex PCR, yet TCRdb's version contains in-frame clones alone and is incomplete. There are approximately 99,000 clones in the sample; 45% to 60% occur only once, and over 20% lies in the top ten.

The chain combines TRBV27 with TRBJ2-1; possibly TRBD2 for D (6 bases). This TCR was sampled from a human donor with alopecia areata. The sequenced material came from NKG2D-low CD8+ T cells sorted from blood. Here the CDR3 reads CASSPRLAYNEQFF. CDR3 bases: TGTGCCAGCAGTCCGCGACTAGCCTACAATGAGCAGTTCTTC.